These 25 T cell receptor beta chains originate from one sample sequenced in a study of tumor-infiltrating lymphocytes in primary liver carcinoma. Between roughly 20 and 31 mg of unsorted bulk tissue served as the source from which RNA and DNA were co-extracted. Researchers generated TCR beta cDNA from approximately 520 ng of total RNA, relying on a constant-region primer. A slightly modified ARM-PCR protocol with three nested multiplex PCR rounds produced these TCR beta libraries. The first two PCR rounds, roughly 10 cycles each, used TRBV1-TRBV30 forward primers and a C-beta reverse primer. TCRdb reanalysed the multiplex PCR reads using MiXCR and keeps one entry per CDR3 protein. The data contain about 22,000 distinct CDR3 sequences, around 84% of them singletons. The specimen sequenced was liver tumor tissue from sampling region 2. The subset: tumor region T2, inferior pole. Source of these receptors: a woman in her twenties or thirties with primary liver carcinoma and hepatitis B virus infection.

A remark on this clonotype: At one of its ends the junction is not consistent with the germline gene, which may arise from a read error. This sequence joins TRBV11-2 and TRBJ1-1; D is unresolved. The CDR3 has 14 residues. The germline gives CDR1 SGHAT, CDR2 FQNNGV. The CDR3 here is CVSGLLWAGTEAFF. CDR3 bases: TGTGTCAGCGGCTTATTATGGGCAGGCACTGAAGCTTTCTTT.

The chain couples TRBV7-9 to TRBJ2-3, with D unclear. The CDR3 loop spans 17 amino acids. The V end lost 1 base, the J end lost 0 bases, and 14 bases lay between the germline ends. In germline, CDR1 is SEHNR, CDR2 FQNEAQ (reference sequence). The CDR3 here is CASSLGCSCGSTDTQYF. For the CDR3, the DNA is TGTGCCAGCAGCTTAGGATGTTCTTGTGGTAGCACAGATACGCAGTATTTT.

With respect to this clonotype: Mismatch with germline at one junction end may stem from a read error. The CDR3 sequence is CSVGVGGAETQYF. The CDR3 bases are TGTAGCGTTGGAGTTGGGGGGGCCGAGACCCAGTACTTT. This sequence joins TRBV29-1 and TRBJ2-5; tentatively, D is TRBD2 (7 bases). Germline V gene lookup returns CDR1 SQVTM and CDR2 ANQGSEA. This CDR3 is 13 amino acids long.

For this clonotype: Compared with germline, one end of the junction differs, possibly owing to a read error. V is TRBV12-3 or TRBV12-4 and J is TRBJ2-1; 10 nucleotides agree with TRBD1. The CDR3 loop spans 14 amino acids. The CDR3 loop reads CVSSMTGGFDEQFF. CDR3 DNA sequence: TGTGTCAGCAGTATGACAGGGGGCTTCGATGAGCAGTTCTTC.

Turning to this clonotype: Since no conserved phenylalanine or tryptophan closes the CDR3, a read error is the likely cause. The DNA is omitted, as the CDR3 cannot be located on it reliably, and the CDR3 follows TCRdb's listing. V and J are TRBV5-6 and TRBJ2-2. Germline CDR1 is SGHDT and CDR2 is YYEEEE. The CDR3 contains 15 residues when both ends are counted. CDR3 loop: CASSLAPIVTGELFL.

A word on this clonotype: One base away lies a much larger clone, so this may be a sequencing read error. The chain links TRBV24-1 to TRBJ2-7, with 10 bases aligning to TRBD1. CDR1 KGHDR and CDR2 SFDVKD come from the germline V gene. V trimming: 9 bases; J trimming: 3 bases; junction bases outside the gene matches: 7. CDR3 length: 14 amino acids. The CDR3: CATGRGQGYYEQYF. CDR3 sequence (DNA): TGTGCCACCGGTCGGGGACAGGGGTACTACGAGCAGTACTTC.

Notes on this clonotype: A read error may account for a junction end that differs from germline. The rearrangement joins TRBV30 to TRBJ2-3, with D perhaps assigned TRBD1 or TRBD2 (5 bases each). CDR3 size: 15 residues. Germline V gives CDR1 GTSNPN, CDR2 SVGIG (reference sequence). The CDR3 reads CAWRSVEGIADTEYF. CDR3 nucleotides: TGTGCCTGGCGTTCCGTCGAGGGGATTGCAGATACGGAGTATTTT.

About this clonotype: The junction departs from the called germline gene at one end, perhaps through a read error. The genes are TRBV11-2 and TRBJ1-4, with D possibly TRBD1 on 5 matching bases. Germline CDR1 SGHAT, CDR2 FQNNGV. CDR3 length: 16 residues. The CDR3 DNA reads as TGTGCCAGCAGCTCTTTTCAGGGATCAACTAATGAAAAACTGGTTTTT. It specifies CASSSFQGSTNEKLVF.

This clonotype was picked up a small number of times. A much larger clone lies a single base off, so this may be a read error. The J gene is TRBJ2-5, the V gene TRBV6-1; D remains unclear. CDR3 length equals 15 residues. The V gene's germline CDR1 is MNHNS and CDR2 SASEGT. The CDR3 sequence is CASSERALHEETQSF. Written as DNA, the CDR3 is TGTGCCAGTAGTGAAAGGGCTCTACATGAGGAGACCCAGTCCTTC.

CDR3 bases: TGCAGCGTTGAAGGGGAACAACTAGCGTCCCTCTCCTGGGATGGACACTTCTTC. Protein: CSVEGEQLASLSWDGHFF. The chain is built from TRBV29-1 and TRBJ2-1, with 7 bases aligning to TRBD2. Germline CDR1 SQVTM, CDR2 ANQGSEA. After removal of 1 base from V and 16 bases from J, the junction contained 28 bases not matched to a gene. The CDR3 contains 18 residues.

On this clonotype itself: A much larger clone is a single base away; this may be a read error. CDR3 in amino acids: CGAKLPGHIYEQYF. The CDR3 DNA reads as TGCGGTGCTAAACTTCCGGGACACATTTACGAGCAGTACTTC. The chain couples TRBV20-1 to TRBJ2-7; D might be TRBD1 (6 bases). CDR3 size: 14 residues. Germline-derived CDR1 and CDR2 are DFQATT and SNEGSKA (reference sequence).

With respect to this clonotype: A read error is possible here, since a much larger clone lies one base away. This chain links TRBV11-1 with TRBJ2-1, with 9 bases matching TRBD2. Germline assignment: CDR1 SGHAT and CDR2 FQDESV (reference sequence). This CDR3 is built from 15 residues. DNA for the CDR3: TGTGCCATCAGCTTTAGCGGGGGATCCTACAATGAGCAGTTCTTC. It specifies CAISFSGGSYNEQFF.

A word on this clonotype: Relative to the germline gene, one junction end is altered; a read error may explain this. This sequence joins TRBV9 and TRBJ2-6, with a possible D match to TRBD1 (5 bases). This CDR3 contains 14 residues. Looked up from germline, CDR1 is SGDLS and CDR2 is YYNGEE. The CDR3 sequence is CTSCVLNGANVLTF. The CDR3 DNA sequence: TGTACCAGCTGCGTCTTGAATGGGGCCAATGTCCTGACTTTC.

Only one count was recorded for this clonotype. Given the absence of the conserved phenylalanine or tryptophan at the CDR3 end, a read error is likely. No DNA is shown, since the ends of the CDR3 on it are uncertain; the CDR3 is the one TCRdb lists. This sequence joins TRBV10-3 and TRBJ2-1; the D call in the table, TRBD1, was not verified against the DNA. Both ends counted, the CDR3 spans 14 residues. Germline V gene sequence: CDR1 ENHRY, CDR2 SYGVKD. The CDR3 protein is CAISPTATRDEQLL.

CDR3 protein: CASVREEHSPLHF. In DNA form, the CDR3 reads TGTGCCAGCGTAAGAGAGGAGCATTCACCCCTCCACTTT. The rearrangement joins TRBV6-5 to TRBJ1-6; D is undetermined. Deletions cut 8 bases from V and 8 bases from J, with 13 bases between. Germline V gives CDR1 MNHEY, CDR2 SVGAGI. This CDR3 comprises 13 residues.

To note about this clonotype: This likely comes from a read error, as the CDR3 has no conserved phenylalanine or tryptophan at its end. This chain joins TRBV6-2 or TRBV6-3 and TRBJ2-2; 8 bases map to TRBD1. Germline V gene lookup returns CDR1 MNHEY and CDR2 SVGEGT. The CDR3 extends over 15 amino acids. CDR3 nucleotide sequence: TGTGCCAACAGTCCGCGGACAGGGTTCACTGGGGAGCTGTTTCTT. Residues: CANSPRTGFTGELFL.

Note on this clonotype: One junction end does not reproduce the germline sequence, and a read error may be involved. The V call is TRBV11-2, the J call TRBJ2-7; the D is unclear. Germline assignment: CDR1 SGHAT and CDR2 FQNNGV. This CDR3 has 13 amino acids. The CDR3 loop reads CVTSLGSNYEQYF. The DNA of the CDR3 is TGTGTCACCAGCTTAGGCTCAAACTACGAACAGTACTTC.

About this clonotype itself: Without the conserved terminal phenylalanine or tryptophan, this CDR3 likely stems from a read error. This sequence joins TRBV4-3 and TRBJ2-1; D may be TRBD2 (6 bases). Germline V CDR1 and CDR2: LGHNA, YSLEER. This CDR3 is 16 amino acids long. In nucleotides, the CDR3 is TGCGCCAGAAGCCAAGACGCGGGAAGCTCCTACAATGAGCAGTTCTGC. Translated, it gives CARSQDAGSSYNEQFC.

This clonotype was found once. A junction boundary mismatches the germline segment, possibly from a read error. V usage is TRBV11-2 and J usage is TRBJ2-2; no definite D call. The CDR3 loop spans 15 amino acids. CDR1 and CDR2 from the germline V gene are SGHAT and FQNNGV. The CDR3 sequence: CASSSLRSGVGELFF. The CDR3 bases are TGTGCAAGCAGCTCGTTACGGTCAGGCGTCGGGGAGCTGTTTTTT.

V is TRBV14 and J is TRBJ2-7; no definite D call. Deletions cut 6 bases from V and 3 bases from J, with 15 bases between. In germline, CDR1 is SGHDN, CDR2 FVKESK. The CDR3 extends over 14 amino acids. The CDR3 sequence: CASSTRTLNYEQYF. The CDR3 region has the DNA TGTGCCAGCAGTACGCGGACCCTTAACTACGAGCAGTACTTC.

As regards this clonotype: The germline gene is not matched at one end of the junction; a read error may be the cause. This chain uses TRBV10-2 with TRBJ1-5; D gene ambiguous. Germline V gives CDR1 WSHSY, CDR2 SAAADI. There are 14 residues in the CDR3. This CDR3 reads CACSVIGYNQPQHF. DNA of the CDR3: TGCGCCTGCAGTGTTATCGGGTACAATCAGCCCCAGCATTTT.

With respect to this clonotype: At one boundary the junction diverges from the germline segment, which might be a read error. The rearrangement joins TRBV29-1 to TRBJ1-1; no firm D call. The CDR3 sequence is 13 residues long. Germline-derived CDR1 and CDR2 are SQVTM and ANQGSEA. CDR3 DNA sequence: TGCAGCGTTCTCAACGGGAGAACCACTGAAGTTTTCTTC. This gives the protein CSVLNGRTTEVFF.

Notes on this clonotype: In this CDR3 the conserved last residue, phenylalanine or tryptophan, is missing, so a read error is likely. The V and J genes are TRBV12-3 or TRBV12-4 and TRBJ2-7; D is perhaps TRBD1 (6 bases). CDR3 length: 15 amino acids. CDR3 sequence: CTSPQSGTQGYEQYI. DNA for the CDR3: TGTACCAGCCCACAATCCGGTACACAGGGTTACGAGCAGTACATC.

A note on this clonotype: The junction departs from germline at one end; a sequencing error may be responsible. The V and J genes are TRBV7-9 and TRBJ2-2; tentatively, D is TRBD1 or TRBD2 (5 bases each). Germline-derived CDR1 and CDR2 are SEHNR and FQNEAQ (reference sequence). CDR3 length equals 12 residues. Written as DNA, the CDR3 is TGTGCTAGCAGCCCAAGTGTCGGGGACCTGTTTTTT. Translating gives CASSPSVGDLFF.

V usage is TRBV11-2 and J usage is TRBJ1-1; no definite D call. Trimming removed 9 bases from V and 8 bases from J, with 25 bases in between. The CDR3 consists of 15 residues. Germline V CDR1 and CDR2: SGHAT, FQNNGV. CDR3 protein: CASGLKRGRLKEAFF. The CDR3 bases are TGTGCCAGTGGCTTAAAAAGAGGGAGGTTAAAAGAAGCTTTCTTT.